This T cell receptor beta chain was observed in a study of blood T cell repertoires in COVID-19. Study-wide context: Acute-phase and convalescent COVID-19 samples originated in the United States, Italy and Spain. Nucleic acid was either cDNA or gDNA, and it came from T cells, B-cell-depleted T cells, or PBMCs.

Assay used: immunoSEQ multiplex PCR; TCRdb lists only in-frame clones, some missing. The profile shows more than 60,000 clones, around nine tenths of them singletons. Looked up from germline, CDR1 is SGDLS and CDR2 is YYNGEE. The CDR3 is 16 amino acids. V was clipped by 3 bases and J by 0 bases, with 12 bases between them. This receptor was taken from a human donor in a cohort sampled during active COVID-19. What was sequenced was peripheral blood. The rearrangement links TRBV9 to TRBJ2-2, with D perhaps matching TRBD1 (5 bases). The CDR3, as DNA: TGTGCCAGCAGCGCTAATCCGACAGCGAACACCGGGGAGCTGTTTTTT. Its translation is CASSANPTANTGELFF.